The clone carrying this T cell receptor beta chain was recorded a few times. As yet, its antigen is unknown. This sample is part of a study of T cell responses to AZD1222 COVID-19 vaccine. The length of the CDR3 is 14 residues. Germline V gives CDR1 SNHLY, CDR2 FYNNEI. Losses at the gene ends were 7 bases for V and 3 bases for J; bases not matched to a gene: 5. Only in-frame clones appear in the TCRdb table, and some are missing; sequencing was by immunoSEQ multiplex PCR. Among 80,000 to 100,000 clones listed, approximately 88% were seen once. Pooled in the analysis were second doses at about 4 or about 12 weeks. Overall study findings and caveats: Breadth and depth of Spike-specific TCRs rose after two AZD1222 doses. It should be noted that donors were predominantly white British and more often female, and clonal diversity was possibly underestimated. After the peak T cell response, and only then, were repertoires sampled.

The rearrangement joins TRBV2 to TRBJ1-2; the match to TRBD1 covers 10 bases. Specimen: peripheral blood, collected 28 days after the second AZD1222 dose. The source of this sequence is an adult who received the AZD1222 COVID-19 vaccine. CDR3 sequence: CASTTGGVYYGYTF. Written as DNA, the CDR3 is TGTGCCAGCACGACAGGGGGCGTCTACTATGGCTACACCTTC. The full variable domain, its missing parts supplied by reference TRBV2 and TRBJ1-2, is EPEVTQTPSHQVTQMGQEVILRCVPISNHLYFYWYRQILGQKVEFLVSFYNNEISEKSEIFDDQFSVERPDGSNFTLKIRSTKLEDSAMYFCASTTGGVYYGYTFGSGTRLTVV.